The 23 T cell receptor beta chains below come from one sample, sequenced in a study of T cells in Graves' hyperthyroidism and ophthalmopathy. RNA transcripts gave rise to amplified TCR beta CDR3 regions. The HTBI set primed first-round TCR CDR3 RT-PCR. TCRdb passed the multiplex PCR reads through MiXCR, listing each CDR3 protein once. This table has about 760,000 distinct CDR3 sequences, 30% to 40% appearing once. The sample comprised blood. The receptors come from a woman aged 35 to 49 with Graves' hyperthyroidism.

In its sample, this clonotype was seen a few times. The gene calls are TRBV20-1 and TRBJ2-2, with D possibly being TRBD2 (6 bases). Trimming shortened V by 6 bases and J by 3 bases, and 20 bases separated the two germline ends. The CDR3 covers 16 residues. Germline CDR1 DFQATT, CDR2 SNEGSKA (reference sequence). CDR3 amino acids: CSALVGGVSDTGELFF. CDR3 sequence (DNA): TGCAGTGCCCTAGTGGGCGGGGTGTCGGACACCGGGGAGCTGTTTTTT.

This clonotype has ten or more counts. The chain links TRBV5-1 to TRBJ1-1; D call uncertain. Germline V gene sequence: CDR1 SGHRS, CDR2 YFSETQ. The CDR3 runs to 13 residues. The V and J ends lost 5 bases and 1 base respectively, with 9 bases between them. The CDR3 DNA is TGCGCCAGCAGTAGGAAGTCGAACACTGAAGCTTTCTTT. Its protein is CASSRKSNTEAFF.

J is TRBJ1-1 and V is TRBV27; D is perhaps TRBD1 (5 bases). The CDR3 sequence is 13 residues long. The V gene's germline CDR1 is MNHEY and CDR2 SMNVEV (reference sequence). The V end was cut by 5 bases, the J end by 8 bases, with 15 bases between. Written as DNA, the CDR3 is TGTGCCAGCAGTCCAACGGGACCGCGCGAAGCTTTCTTT. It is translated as CASSPTGPREAFF.

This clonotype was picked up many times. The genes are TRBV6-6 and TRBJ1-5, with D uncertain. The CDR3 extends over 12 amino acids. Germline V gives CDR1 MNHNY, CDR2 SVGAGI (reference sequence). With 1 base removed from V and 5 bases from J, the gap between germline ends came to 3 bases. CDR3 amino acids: CASSYLDQPQHF. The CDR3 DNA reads TGTGCCAGCAGTTACTTGGATCAGCCCCAGCATTTT.

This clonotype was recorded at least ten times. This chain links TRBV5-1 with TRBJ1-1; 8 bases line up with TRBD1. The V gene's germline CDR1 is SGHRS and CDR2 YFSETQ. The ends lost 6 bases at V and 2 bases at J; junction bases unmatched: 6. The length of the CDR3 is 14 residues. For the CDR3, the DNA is TGCGCCAGCACGTATCAGGGGGCTAACACTGAAGCTTTCTTT. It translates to CASTYQGANTEAFF.

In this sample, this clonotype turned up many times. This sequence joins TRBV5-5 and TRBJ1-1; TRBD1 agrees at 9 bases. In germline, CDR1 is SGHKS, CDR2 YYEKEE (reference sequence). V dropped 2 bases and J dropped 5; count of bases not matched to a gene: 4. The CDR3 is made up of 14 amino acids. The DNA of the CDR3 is TGTGCCAGCAGCTTACAGGGGGCGCAAACTGAAGCTTTCTTT. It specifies CASSLQGAQTEAFF.

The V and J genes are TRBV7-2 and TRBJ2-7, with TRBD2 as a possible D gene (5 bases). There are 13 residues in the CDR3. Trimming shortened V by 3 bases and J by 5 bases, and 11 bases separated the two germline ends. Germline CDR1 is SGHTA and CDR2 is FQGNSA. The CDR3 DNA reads TGTGCCAGCAGCTTTGCCGGGGAAAACGAGCAGTACTTC. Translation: CASSFAGENEQYF.

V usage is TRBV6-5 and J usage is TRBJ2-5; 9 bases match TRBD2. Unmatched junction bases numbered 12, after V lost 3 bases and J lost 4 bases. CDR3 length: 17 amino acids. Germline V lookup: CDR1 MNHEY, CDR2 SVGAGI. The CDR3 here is CASSYLAGAPFIETQYF. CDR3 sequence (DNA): TGTGCCAGCAGTTATTTAGCGGGAGCCCCCTTTATAGAGACCCAGTACTTC.

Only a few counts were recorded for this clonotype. CDR3 in DNA: TGTGCCAGCAGTTACGACAGGGGGTATGGGTATGGCTACACCTTC. Amino acid sequence: CASSYDRGYGYGYTF. The chain carries TRBV6-5 and TRBJ1-2; 9 bases map to TRBD1. Looked up from germline, CDR1 is MNHEY and CDR2 is SVGAGI. This CDR3 is 15 amino acids long. Trimming at V came to 2 bases and at J to 5 bases, leaving 6 bases not matched to a gene.

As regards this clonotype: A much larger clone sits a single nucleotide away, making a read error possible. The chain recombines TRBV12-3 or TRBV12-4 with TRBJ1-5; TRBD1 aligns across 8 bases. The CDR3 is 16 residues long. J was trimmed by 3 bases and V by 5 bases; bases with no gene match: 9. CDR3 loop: CASSTTGDAINQPQHF. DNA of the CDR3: TGTGCCAGCAGTACGACAGGGGACGCGATCAATCAGCCCCAGCATTTT.

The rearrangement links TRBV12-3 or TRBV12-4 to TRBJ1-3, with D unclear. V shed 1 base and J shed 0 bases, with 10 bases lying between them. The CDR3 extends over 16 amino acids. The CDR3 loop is CASSLDGRISGNTIYF. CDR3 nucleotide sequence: TGTGCCAGCAGTTTAGATGGACGTATCTCTGGAAACACCATATATTTT.

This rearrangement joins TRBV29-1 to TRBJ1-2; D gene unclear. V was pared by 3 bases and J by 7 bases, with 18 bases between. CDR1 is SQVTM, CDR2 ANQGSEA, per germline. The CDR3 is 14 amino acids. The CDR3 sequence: CSVDTKGAGSGYTF. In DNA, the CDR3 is TGCAGCGTTGATACAAAGGGAGCCGGTAGTGGCTACACCTTC. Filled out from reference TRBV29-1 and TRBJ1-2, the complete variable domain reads SAVISQKPSRDICQRGTSLTIQCQVDSQVTMMFWYRQQPGQSLTLIATANQGSEATYESGFVIDKFPISRPNLTFSTLTVSNMSPEDSSIYLCSVDTKGAGSGYTFGSGTRLTVV.

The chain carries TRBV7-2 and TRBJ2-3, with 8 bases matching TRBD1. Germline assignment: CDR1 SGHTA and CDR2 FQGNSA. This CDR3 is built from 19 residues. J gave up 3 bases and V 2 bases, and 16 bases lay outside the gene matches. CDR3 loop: CASSLLSSGGAIRTDTQYF. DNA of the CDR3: TGTGCCAGCAGCTTATTAAGCTCAGGGGGCGCGATTAGGACAGATACGCAGTATTTT. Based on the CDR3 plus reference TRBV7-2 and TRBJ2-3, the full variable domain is GAGVSQSPSNKVTEKGKDVELRCDPISGHTALYWYRQSLGQGLEFLIYFQGNSAPDKSGLPSDRFSAERTGGSVSTLTIQRTQQEDSAVYLCASSLLSSGGAIRTDTQYFGPGTRLTVL.

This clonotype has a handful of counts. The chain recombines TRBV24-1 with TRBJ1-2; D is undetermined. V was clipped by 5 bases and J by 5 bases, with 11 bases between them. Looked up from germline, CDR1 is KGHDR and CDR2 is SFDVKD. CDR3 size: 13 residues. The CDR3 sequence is CATSAGVWYGYTF. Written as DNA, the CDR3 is TGTGCCACCAGTGCCGGGGTTTGGTATGGCTACACCTTC.

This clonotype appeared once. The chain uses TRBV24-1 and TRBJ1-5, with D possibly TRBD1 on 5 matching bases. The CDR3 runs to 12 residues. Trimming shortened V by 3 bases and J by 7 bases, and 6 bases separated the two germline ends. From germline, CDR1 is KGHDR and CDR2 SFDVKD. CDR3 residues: CATSDGGQPQHF. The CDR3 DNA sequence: TGTGCCACCAGTGATGGGGGGCAGCCCCAGCATTTT.

The DNA for the CDR3 is TGTGCCATCAGTGCCTCCGGGGCCAACGTCCTGACTTTC. Protein: CAISASGANVLTF. The chain employs TRBV10-3 and TRBJ2-6, with D unresolved. This CDR3 spans 13 amino acids. Germline CDR1 reads ENHRY; CDR2 reads SYGVKD. Trimming took off 4 bases at V and 4 bases at J, with 5 bases between the two ends.

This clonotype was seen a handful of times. This CDR3 is CSAITGVWTEAFF. As DNA, the CDR3 is TGCAGCGCCATAACAGGGGTTTGGACTGAAGCTTTCTTT. The chain links TRBV29-1 to TRBJ1-1; 7 bases are a match to TRBD1. The germline V gene encodes CDR1 SQVTM and CDR2 ANQGSEA. This CDR3 has 13 amino acids. The junction had 10 bases not matched to a gene; V was cut back by 7 bases and J by 5 bases.

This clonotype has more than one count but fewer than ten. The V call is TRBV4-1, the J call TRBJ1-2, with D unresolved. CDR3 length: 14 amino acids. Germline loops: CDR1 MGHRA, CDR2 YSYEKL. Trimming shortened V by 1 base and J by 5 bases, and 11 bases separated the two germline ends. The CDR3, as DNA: TGCGCCAGCAGCCAAGTGGGGTCAGTTTATGGCTACACCTTC. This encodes CASSQVGSVYGYTF.

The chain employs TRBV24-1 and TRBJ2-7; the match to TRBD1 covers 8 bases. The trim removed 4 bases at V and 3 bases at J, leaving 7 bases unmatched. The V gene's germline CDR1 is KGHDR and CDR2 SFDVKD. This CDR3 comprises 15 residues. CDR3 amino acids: CATSDEDRGIYEQYF. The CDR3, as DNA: TGTGCCACCAGTGACGAAGACAGGGGTATCTACGAGCAGTACTTC.

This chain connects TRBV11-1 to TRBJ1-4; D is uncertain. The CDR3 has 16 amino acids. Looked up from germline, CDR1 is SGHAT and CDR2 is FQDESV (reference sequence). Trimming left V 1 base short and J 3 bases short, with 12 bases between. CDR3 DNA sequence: TGTGCCAGCAGCTTAGTGGGTGGAATCGCTAATGAAAAACTGTTTTTT. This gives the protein CASSLVGGIANEKLFF.

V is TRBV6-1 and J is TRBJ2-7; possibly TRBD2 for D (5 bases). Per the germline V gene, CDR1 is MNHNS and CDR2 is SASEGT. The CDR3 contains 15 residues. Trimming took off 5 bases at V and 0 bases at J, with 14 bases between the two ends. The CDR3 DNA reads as TGTGCCAGCAGTTACTCGTCGGACTTCTCCTACGAGCAGTACTTC. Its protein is CASSYSSDFSYEQYF.

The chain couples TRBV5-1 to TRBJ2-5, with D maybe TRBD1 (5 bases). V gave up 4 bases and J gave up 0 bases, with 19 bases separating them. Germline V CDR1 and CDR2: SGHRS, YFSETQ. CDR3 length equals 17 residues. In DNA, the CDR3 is TGCGCCAGCAGCACAATTCTTACGGCAGGGAACCAAGAGACCCAGTACTTC. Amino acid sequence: CASSTILTAGNQETQYF.

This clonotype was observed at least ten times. The CDR3 nucleotides are TGCAGCGTTGAAGTGACAGCTTCTGGGGAGCTGTTTTTT. Protein sequence: CSVEVTASGELFF. The chain has TRBV29-1 and TRBJ2-2; the D gene is possibly TRBD1 (5 bases). This CDR3 spans 13 amino acids. Trimming pared 1 base from V and 8 bases from J, leaving 11 bases between. CDR1 and CDR2 (germline): SQVTM, ANQGSEA.